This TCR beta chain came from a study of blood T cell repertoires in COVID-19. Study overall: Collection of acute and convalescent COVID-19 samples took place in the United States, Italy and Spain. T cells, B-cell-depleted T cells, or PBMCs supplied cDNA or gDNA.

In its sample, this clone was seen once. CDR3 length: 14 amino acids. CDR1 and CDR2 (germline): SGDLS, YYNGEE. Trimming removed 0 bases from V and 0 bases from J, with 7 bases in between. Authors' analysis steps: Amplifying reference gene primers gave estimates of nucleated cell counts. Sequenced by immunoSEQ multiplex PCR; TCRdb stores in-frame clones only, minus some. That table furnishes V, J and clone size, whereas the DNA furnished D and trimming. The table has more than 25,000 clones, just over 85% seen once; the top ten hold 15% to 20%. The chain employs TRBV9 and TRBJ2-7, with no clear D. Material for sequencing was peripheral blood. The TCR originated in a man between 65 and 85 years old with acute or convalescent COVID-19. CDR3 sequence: CASSVAVHSYEQYF. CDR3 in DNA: TGTGCCAGCAGCGTAGCGGTCCACTCCTACGAGCAGTACTTC.